This T cell receptor (beta chain) emerged from a study of CD4 T cells in relation to SARS-CoV-2 and coronaviruses. Across the study: Negative control cultures got HIV-1 Nef peptides or no peptide.

Only in-frame clones appear in the TCRdb table, and some are missing; sequencing was by immunoSEQ multiplex PCR. The sample yields almost 30,000 clones, about three quarters seen once. General observations from the study: In roughly 60% of donors, memory CD4+ clonotypes crossrecognized SARS-CoV-2 and at least one common cold coronavirus spike.

As regards this clone: Its target is unknown.

CD4+ T cells from unexposed donors were obtained before the COVID-19 pandemic (2011-2018). Isolation of CD4+ T cells took place after roughly nine days in culture. Unexposed-donor CD4+ T cells were probed with SARS-CoV-2 S/N and four cold-coronavirus spikes, cells permitting. The CDR3 runs to 15 residues. This receptor was obtained from a human donor in good health. This chain links TRBV21-1 with TRBJ2-3. TRBV21-1 is termed a pseudogene. The sequencing sample was made of CD4+ T cells from PBMCs, cultured in vitro. Here the CDR3 reads CASGLEDGLLDTQYF. Written as DNA, the CDR3 is TGTGCCAGCGGCTTAGAGGATGGGCTCTTGGATACGCAGTATTTT.